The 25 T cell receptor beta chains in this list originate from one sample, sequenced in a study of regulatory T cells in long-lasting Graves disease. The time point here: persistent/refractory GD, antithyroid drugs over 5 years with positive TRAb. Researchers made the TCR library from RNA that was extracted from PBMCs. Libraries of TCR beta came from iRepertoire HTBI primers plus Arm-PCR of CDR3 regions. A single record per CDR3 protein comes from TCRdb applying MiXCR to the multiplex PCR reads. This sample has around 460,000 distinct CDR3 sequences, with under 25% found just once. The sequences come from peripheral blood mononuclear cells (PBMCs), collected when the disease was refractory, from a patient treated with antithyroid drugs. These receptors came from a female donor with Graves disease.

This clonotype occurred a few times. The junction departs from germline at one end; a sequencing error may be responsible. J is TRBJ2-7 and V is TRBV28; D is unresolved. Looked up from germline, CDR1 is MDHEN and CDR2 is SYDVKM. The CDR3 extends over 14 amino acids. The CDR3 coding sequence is TGCGCCAGCAGCCAAGGGCACGGCTCCTACGAGCAGTACTTC. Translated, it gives CASSQGHGSYEQYF.

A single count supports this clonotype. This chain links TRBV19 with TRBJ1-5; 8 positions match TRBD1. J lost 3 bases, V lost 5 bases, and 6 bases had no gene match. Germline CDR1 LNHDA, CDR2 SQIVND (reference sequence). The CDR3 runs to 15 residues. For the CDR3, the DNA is TGTGCCAGTAGTCCTCTGGACAGGGCCAATCAGCCCCAGCATTTT. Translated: CASSPLDRANQPQHF.

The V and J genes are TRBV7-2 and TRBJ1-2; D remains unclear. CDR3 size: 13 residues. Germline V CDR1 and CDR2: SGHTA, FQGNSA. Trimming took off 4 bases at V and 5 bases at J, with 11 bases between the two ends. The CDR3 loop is CASSSTFFYGYTF. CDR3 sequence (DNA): TGTGCCAGCAGCTCGACCTTCTTTTATGGCTACACCTTC.

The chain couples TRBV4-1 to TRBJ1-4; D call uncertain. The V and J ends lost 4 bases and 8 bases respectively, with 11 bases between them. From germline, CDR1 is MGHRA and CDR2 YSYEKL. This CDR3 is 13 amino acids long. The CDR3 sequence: CASSLRQGEKLFF. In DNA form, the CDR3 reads TGCGCCAGCAGCCTCAGACAAGGCGAAAAACTGTTTTTT.

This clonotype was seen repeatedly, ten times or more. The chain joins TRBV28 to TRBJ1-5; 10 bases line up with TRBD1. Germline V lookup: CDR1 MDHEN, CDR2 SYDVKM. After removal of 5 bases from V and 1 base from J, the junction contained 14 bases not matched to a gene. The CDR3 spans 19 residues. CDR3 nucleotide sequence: TGTGCCAGCAGTCCCAGGAGGGGACAGGGGCTGGCGAGCAATCAGCCCCAGCATTTT. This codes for CASSPRRGQGLASNQPQHF.

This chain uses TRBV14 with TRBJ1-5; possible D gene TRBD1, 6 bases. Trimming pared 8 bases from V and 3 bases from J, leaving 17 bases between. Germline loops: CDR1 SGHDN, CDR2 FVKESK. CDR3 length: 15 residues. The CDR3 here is CASSPEYRDNQPQHF. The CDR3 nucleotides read TGTGCCAGCTCCCCGGAGTACAGGGACAATCAGCCCCAGCATTTT.

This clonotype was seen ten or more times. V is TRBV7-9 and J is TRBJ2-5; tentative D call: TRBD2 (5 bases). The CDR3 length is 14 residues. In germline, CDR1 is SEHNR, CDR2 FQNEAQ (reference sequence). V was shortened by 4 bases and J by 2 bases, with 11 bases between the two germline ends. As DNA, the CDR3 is TGTGCCAGCAGCTCTAGACTAACTCAAGAGACCCAGTACTTC. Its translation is CASSSRLTQETQYF.

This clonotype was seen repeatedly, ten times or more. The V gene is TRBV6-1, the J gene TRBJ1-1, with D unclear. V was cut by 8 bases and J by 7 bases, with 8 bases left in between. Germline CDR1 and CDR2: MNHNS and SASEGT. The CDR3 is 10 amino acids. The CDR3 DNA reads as TGTGCCAGCCACCGGGGTGAAGCTTTCTTT. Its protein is CASHRGEAFF.

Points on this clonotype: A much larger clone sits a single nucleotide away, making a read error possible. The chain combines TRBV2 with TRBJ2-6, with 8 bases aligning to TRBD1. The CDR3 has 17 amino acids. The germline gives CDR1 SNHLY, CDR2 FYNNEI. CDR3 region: CAGSAQGAPAGANVLTF. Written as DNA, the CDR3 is TGTGCCGGCAGTGCGCAGGGGGCTCCGGCTGGGGCCAACGTCCTGACTTTC.

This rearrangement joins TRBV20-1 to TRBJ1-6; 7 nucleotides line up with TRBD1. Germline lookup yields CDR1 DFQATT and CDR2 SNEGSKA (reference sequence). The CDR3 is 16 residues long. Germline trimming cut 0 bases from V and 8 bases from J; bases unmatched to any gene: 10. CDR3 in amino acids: CSARERGRGHDSPLHF. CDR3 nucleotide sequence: TGCAGTGCTAGAGAAAGGGGTAGGGGGCATGATTCACCCCTCCACTTT.

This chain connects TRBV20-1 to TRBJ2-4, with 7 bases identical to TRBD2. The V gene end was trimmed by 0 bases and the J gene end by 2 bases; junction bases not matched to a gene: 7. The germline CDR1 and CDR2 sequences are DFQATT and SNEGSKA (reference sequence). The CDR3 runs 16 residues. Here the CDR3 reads CSAREAGDTTKNIQYF. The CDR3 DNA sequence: TGCAGTGCTAGAGAGGCGGGAGATACGACCAAAAACATTCAGTACTTC.

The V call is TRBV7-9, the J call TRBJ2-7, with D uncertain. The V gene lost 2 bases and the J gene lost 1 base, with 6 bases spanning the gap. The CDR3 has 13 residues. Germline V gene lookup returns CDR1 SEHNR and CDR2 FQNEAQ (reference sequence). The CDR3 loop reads CASSLTESYEQYF. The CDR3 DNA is TGTGCCAGCAGCTTAACAGAGTCCTACGAGCAGTACTTC.

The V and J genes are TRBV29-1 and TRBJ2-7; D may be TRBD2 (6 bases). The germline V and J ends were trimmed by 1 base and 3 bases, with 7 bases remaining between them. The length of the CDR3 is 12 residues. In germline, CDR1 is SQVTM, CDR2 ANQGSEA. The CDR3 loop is CSVEGGGYEQYF. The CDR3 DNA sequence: TGCAGCGTTGAAGGGGGAGGCTACGAGCAGTACTTC.

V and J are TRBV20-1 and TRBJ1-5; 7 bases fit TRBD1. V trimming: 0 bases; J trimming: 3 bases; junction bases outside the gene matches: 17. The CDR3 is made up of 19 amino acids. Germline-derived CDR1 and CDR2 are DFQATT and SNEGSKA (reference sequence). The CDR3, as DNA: TGCAGTGCTAGAGACCGAACACAGGGGTCCAGGACCTCCAATCAGCCCCAGCATTTT. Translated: CSARDRTQGSRTSNQPQHF.

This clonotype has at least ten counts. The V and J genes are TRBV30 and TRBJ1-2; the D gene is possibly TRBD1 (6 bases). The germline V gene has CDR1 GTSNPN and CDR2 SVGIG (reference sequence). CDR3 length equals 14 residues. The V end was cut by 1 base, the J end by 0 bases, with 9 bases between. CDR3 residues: CAWSATGANYGYTF. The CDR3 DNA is TGTGCCTGGAGTGCGACAGGAGCTAACTATGGCTACACCTTC.

The CDR3 loop is CATSDRGYEQYF. The CDR3 DNA sequence: TGTGCCACCAGTGACAGGGGGTACGAGCAGTACTTC. V is TRBV24-1 and J is TRBJ2-7, with TRBD1 identical over 7 bases. Germline-derived CDR1 and CDR2 are KGHDR and SFDVKD. This CDR3 region has 12 residues. The ends lost 4 bases at V and 4 bases at J; junction bases unmatched: 0.

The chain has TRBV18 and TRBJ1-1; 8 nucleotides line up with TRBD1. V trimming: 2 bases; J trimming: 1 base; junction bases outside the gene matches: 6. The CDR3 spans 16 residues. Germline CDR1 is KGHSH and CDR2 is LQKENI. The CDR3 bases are TGTGCCAGCTCACCATTTGAACAGGGGGGGAACACTGAAGCTTTCTTT. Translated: CASSPFEQGGNTEAFF.

The CDR3 sequence: CASSIAQGAWFTGELFF. CDR3 sequence (DNA): TGTGCCAGTAGTATAGCGCAGGGGGCTTGGTTCACCGGGGAGCTGTTTTTT. The rearrangement uses TRBV19 and TRBJ2-2; 8 nucleotides agree with TRBD1. The CDR3 has 17 residues. Per germline, CDR1 LNHDA and CDR2 SQIVND (reference sequence). The trim removed 1 base at V and 4 bases at J, leaving 8 bases unmatched.

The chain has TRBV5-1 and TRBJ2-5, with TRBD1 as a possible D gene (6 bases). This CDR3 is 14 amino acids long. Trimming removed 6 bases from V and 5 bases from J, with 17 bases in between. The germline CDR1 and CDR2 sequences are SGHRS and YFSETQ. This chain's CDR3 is CASTPTGNDETQYF. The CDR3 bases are TGCGCCAGCACCCCTACAGGGAACGATGAGACCCAGTACTTC.

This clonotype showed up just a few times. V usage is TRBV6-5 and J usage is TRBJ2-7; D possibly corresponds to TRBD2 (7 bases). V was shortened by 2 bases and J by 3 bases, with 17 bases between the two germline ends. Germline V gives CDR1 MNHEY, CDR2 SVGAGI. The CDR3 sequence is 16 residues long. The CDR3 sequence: CASSYGGGQGGYEQYF. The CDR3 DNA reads TGTGCCAGCAGTTACGGGGGGGGTCAAGGGGGCTACGAGCAGTACTTC.

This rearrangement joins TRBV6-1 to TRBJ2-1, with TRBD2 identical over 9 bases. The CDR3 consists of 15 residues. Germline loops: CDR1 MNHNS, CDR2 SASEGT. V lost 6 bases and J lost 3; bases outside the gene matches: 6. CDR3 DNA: TGTGCCAGCAGGAGGCTAGCGGGGAACTACAATGAGCAGTTCTTC. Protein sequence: CASRRLAGNYNEQFF.

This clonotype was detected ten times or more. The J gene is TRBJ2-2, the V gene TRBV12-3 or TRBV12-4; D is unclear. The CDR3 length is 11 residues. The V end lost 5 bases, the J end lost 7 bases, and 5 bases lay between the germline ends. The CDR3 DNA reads TGTGCCAGCAGTCACGGCGGGGAGCTGTTTTTT. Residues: CASSHGGELFF.

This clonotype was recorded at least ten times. The DNA of the CDR3 is TGTGCCAGCAGTGAAATAAGGTTCGCCGGCGCGGAAGCTTTCTTT. Its translation is CASSEIRFAGAEAFF. This chain links TRBV2 with TRBJ1-1; D not resolved. CDR1 and CDR2 (germline): SNHLY, FYNNEI. Trimming pared 2 bases from V and 8 bases from J, leaving 18 bases between. This CDR3 is built from 15 residues. The entire variable domain, with the rest obtained from reference TRBV2 and TRBJ1-1, is as follows: EPEVTQTPSHQVTQMGQEVILRCVPISNHLYFYWYRQILGQKVEFLVSFYNNEISEKSEIFDDQFSVERPDGSNFTLKIRSTKLEDSAMYFCASSEIRFAGAEAFFGQGTRLTVV.

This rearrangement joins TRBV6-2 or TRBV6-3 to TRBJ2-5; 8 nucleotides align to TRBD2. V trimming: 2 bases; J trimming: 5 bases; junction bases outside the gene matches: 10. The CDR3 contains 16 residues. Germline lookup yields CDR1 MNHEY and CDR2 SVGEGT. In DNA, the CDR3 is TGTGCCAGCAGTTACAAGCCAGCGGGAGTAAAGGAGACCCAGTACTTC. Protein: CASSYKPAGVKETQYF.

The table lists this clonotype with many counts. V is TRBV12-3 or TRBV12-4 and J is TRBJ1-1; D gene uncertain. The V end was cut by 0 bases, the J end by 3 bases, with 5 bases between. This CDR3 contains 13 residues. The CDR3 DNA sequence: TGTGCCAGCAGTTTAGCACCGTACACTGAAGCTTTCTTT. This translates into CASSLAPYTEAFF.